These T cell receptor beta chains were read from a single sample in a study of blood T cell repertoires in COVID-19. Clones were sequenced by immunoSEQ multiplex PCR, and TCRdb holds only the in-frame ones, with some missing. In the table there are over 20,000 clones, approximately 83% of which are singletons. The sequenced sample was peripheral blood. These receptors all stem from a man between 65 and 85 years old with acute or convalescent COVID-19. CDR3s leave out the opening cysteine and the closing phenylalanine or tryptophan.

j_call: TRBJ1-3; v_call: TRBV16; cdr3_aa: ASSRRTGSGNTIY
j_call: TRBJ1-1; v_call: TRBV10-1; cdr3_aa: ASTSGSGQGGTEAF
j_call: TRBJ2-1; v_call: TRBV29-1; cdr3_aa: SAASRGGINEQF
j_call: TRBJ2-4; v_call: TRBV11-2; cdr3_aa: ASSLEASLAKNIQY
j_call: TRBJ2-3; v_call: TRBV27; cdr3_aa: ASRPPGTSGFTDTQY
j_call: TRBJ2-7; v_call: TRBV5-4; cdr3_aa: ASSEGGASGTYEQY
j_call: TRBJ1-5; v_call: TRBV4-1; cdr3_aa: ASSQPWGQQPQH
j_call: TRBJ2-6; v_call: TRBV19; cdr3_aa: ASSFLAEGSGANVLT
j_call: TRBJ1-4; v_call: TRBV7-9; cdr3_aa: ASSPTTGHNEKLF
j_call: TRBJ2-2; v_call: TRBV3-1/TRBV3-2; cdr3_aa: ASSQTTGELF
j_call: TRBJ1-1; v_call: TRBV27; cdr3_aa: ASSQGNRAF
j_call: TRBJ1-1; v_call: TRBV7-2; cdr3_aa: ASSLGLPGQGGAF
j_call: TRBJ2-7; v_call: TRBV5-1; cdr3_aa: ASSLGTASHYEQY
j_call: TRBJ1-3; v_call: TRBV6-1; cdr3_aa: ASSLEGATGNTIY
j_call: TRBJ1-5; v_call: TRBV19; cdr3_aa: ASTTVGTGNSNQPQH
j_call: TRBJ2-1; v_call: TRBV12-5; cdr3_aa: ASGLARLAGLNEQF
j_call: TRBJ1-2; v_call: TRBV6-4; cdr3_aa: ASSPREGYGYT
j_call: TRBJ2-1; v_call: TRBV15; cdr3_aa: ATSSGLAGGAGSYNEQF
j_call: TRBJ2-2; v_call: TRBV19; cdr3_aa: ASRLAGGFGAGELF
j_call: TRBJ2-1; v_call: TRBV29-1; cdr3_aa: SAEPGTGVEQF
j_call: TRBJ2-1; v_call: TRBV4-2; cdr3_aa: ASSQQFSGISSYNEQF
j_call: TRBJ2-5; v_call: TRBV5-4; cdr3_aa: ASSLGGQLYQETQY
j_call: TRBJ2-2; v_call: TRBV5-1; cdr3_aa: ASSPYTGELF
j_call: TRBJ1-2; v_call: TRBV27; cdr3_aa: ASSPRISRPNYGYT
j_call: TRBJ1-6; v_call: TRBV6-6; cdr3_aa: ASSRFALPGQGGGSYNSPLH
j_call: TRBJ1-2; v_call: TRBV29-1; cdr3_aa: SVEGFGEPGYT
j_call: TRBJ2-5; v_call: TRBV24-1; cdr3_aa: ATRAGGLETQY
j_call: TRBJ2-2; v_call: TRBV7-8; cdr3_aa: ASSLGLAGEGTGELF
j_call: TRBJ2-7; v_call: TRBV7-6; cdr3_aa: ASSSQGGYEQY
j_call: TRBJ2-3; v_call: TRBV4-2; cdr3_aa: ASSRASTSGASTDTQY
j_call: TRBJ2-2; v_call: TRBV7-2; cdr3_aa: ASSTIDPGNTGELF
j_call: TRBJ2-7; v_call: TRBV10-3; cdr3_aa: AIRPGQATYEQY
j_call: TRBJ2-7; v_call: TRBV7-9; cdr3_aa: ASSLGIGQGLTYEQY
j_call: TRBJ1-2; v_call: TRBV30; cdr3_aa: AWTEYGYT
j_call: TRBJ2-1; v_call: TRBV9; cdr3_aa: ASSEGAQKNEQF
j_call: TRBJ2-7; v_call: TRBV7-9; cdr3_aa: ASRDSSHEQY
j_call: TRBJ2-7; v_call: TRBV7-9; cdr3_aa: ASSLLQGANSEQY
j_call: TRBJ2-2; v_call: TRBV3-1/TRBV3-2; cdr3_aa: ARQPDGGAAGELF
j_call: TRBJ2-6; v_call: TRBV12-5; cdr3_aa: ASGLVLGFRTGADRTGANVLT
j_call: TRBJ2-3; v_call: TRBV9; cdr3_aa: ASSVAGTAHSTDTQY
j_call: TRBJ2-7; v_call: TRBV7-2; cdr3_aa: ASSLETGAYEQY
j_call: TRBJ1-2; v_call: TRBV2; cdr3_aa: ASSEYREGYGYT
j_call: TRBJ2-7; v_call: TRBV7-2; cdr3_aa: ASSFRTSGYEQY
j_call: TRBJ1-2; v_call: TRBV9; cdr3_aa: ASSVPGIGYT
j_call: TRBJ1-4; v_call: TRBV4-1; cdr3_aa: ASSQDDGTGTGDEKLF
j_call: TRBJ1-1; v_call: TRBV12-3/TRBV12-4; cdr3_aa: ASTPGDFEAF
j_call: TRBJ1-1; v_call: TRBV27; cdr3_aa: ASTSGGGRAF
j_call: TRBJ1-1; v_call: TRBV7-3; cdr3_aa: ASSWAGDYTEAF
j_call: TRBJ1-1; v_call: TRBV27; cdr3_aa: ASRRQGNEAF
j_call: TRBJ2-7; v_call: TRBV7-6; cdr3_aa: ASSYAQGTYEQY
j_call: TRBJ2-7; v_call: TRBV5-6; cdr3_aa: ASSTGTDFYEQY
j_call: TRBJ2-7; v_call: TRBV9; cdr3_aa: ASSVGGGTGAHEQY
j_call: TRBJ1-2; v_call: TRBV27; cdr3_aa: ASSLGRANGYT
j_call: TRBJ2-1; v_call: TRBV6-2/TRBV6-3; cdr3_aa: ASSYERTSGGPHVGF
j_call: TRBJ2-7; v_call: TRBV2; cdr3_aa: ASSRDLSEQY
j_call: TRBJ2-5; v_call: TRBV5-6; cdr3_aa: ASSSGIRETQY
j_call: TRBJ2-7; v_call: TRBV5-4; cdr3_aa: ASSLNGRANEQY